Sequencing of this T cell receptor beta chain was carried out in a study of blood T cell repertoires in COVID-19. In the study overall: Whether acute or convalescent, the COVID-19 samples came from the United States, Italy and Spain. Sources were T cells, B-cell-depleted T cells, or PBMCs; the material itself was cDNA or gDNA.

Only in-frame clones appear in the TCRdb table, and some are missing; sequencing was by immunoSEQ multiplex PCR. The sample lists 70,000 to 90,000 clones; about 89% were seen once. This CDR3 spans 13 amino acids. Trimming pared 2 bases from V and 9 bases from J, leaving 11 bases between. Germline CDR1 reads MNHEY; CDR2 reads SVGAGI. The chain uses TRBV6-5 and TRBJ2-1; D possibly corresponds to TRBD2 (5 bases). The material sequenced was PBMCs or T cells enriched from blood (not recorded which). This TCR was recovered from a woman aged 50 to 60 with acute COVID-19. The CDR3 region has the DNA TGTGCCAGCAGTTACGCGGTGGGGAGTGAGCAGTTCTTC. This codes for CASSYAVGSEQFF.